This T cell receptor beta chain was retrieved from a study of OX40 agonist ivuxolimab in advanced cancers. At the level of the study: Ivuxolimab, which is an agonistic anti-OX40 (CD134) antibody, was administered to the patients. Males comprised roughly four fifths of the group, whose mean age was around 62 years (range about 23 to 80).

Study-level points and caveats: CD8+ T cells were the subset that, on average, had more expanded clones than CD4+.

This table comes from immunoSEQ multiplex PCR, and its TCRdb copy is limited to in-frame clones, with some not included. This sample has roughly 100,000 clones, with 70% to 90% found just once. V lost 4 bases, J lost 3 bases, and 15 bases lay in between. This CDR3 is built from 14 residues. The germline CDR1 and CDR2 sequences are GTSNPN and SVGIG (reference sequence). About this clone itself: The target antigen is unknown.

The V gene is TRBV30, the J gene TRBJ1-2; D possibly corresponds to TRBD1 (5 bases). The receptor comes from an adult with an advanced solid tumor such as melanoma, head and neck, liver or kidney cancer. Sample: CD4+ or CD8+ T cells sorted from blood, taken in a trial of the OX40 agonist ivuxolimab. CDR3 loop: CAWKGTGAYYGYTF. The CDR3 region has the DNA TGTGCCTGGAAGGGAACAGGAGCGTACTATGGCTACACCTTC.